This T cell receptor (beta chain) originates from a study of CD8 T cells in ankylosing spondylitis. Study-wide results and limits: Disease-linked clones displayed a CD8+ phenotype and appeared relatively rarely in peripheral blood. Clones tied to disease were said to be significantly enriched in matched ankylosing spondylitis synovial fluid. Reactive arthritis synovial fluid and blood were previously reported to contain some motif variants. A motif in TCR beta, a set of 8 or 9 highly homologous variants, appeared characteristic of ankylosing spondylitis blood.

This clonotype was seen a handful of times. The antigen remains undetermined. Using quantitative 5'-RACE with molecular barcodes, the authors made TCR beta libraries. TCRdb recomputed calls from the 5' RACE reads with MiXCR, one row per CDR3 protein. The top ten clones hold approximately 30% of a sample with about 90,000 distinct CDR3 sequences, approximately 8.9% of them seen once. V was trimmed by 0 bases and J by 5 bases, leaving 13 bases between them. There are 15 residues in the CDR3. The germline CDR1 and CDR2 sequences are MGHRA and YSYEKL. The J gene is TRBJ1-1, the V gene TRBV4-1; D is perhaps TRBD1 (5 bases). The sample was blood, either unsorted or a sorted T cell fraction (not recorded which). The TCR comes from a male donor with ankylosing spondylitis. The CDR3 DNA reads TGCGCCAGCAGCCAAGATCCGGGGGGGAGTACTGAAGCTTTCTTT. As protein: CASSQDPGGSTEAFF.